This TCR beta chain is from a study of Ad26.COV2.S vaccination and SARS-CoV-2 variants. Points from the study as a whole: Total T cell responses may have been underestimated by the TCR breadth and depth analyses. Individuals receiving vaccine had higher spike-specific TCR breadth than placebo recipients did.

Treatment indicated: 15 to 20 received Ad26.COV2.S at low or high dose, single or two shots; roughly five received placebo; per-sample allocation not given. Sampling was done on day 63 after the first vaccine or placebo injection. An adult aged 18-55 years in Boston served as the donor. The CDR3 loop spans 15 amino acids. J lost 0 bases, V lost 7 bases, and 9 bases had no gene match. CDR1 is SGHAT and CDR2 is FQNNGV in the germline V gene. This clone came up once. Its antigen is not identified. Only in-frame clones appear in the TCRdb table, and some are missing; sequencing was by immunoSEQ multiplex PCR. The top ten clones hold around 3.6% of a sample with about 400,000 clones, roughly 90% of them seen once.

Sequenced material: peripheral blood, taken in a trial of Ad26.COV2.S vaccine versus placebo. This receptor was taken from a person aged 18 to 59 who received the Ad26.COV2.S COVID-19 vaccine or a placebo. The chain couples TRBV11-2 to TRBJ2-7; TRBD2 matches at 7 bases. CDR3 amino acids: CASTLWGGTSYEQYF. CDR3 nucleotide sequence: TGTGCCAGCACCTTGTGGGGGGGGACCTCCTACGAGCAGTACTTC.